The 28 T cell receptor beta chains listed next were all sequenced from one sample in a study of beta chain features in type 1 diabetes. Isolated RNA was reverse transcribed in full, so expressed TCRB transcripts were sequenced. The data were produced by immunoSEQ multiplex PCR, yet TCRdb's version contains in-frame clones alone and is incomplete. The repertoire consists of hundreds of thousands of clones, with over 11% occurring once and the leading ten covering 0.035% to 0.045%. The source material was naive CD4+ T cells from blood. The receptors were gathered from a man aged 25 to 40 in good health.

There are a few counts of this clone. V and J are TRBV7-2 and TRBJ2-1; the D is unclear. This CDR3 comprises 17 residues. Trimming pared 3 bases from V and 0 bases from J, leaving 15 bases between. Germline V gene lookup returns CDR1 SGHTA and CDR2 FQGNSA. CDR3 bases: TGTGCCAGCAGCTTGGTGCTGACGGGCGACTCCTACAATGAGCAGTTCTTC. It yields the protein CASSLVLTGDSYNEQFF.

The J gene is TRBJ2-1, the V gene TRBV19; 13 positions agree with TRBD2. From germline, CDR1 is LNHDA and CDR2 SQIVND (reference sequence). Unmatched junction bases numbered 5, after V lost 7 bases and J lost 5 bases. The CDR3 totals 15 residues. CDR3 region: CASNPGLAGDNEQFF. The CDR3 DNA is TGTGCCAGTAACCCCGGACTAGCGGGGGACAATGAGCAGTTCTTC.

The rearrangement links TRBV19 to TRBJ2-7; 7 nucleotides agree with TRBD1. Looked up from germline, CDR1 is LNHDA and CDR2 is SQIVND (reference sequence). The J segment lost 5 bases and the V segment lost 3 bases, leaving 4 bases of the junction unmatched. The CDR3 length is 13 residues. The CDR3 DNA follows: TGTGCCAGTAGTATGACAGGGATGAACGAGCAGTACGTC. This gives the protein CASSMTGMNEQYV.

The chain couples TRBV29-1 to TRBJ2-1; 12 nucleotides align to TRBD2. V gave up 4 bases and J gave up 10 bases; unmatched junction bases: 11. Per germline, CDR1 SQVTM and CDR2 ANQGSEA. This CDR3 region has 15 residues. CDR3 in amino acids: CSVVLGASGRVEQFF. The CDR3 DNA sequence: TGCAGCGTTGTCCTGGGGGCTAGCGGGAGGGTGGAGCAGTTCTTC.

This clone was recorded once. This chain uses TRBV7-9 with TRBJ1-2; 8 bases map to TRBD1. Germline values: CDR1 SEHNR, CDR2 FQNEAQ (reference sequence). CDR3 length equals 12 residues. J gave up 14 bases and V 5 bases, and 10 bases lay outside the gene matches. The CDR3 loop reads CASSPADRVRTF. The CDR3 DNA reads TGTGCCAGCAGCCCAGCGGACAGGGTCCGGACCTTC.

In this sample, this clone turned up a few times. The CDR3 nucleotides read TGCGCCAGCAGCCATCCCGGGACAGGCAACGTCCTGACTTTC. This codes for CASSHPGTGNVLTF. The genes are TRBV4-3 and TRBJ2-6; 8 bases match TRBD1. The V segment lost 3 bases and the J segment 9 bases; nucleotides outside the gene matches: 4. This CDR3 comprises 14 residues. CDR1 and CDR2 (germline): LGHNA, YSLEER.

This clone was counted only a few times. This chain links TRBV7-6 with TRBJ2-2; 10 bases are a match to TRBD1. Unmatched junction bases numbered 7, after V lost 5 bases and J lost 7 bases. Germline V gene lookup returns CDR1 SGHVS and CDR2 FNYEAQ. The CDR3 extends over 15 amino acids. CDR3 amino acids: CASSPGQGQVGELFF. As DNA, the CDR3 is TGTGCCAGCAGCCCGGGACAGGGGCAGGTCGGGGAGCTGTTTTTT.

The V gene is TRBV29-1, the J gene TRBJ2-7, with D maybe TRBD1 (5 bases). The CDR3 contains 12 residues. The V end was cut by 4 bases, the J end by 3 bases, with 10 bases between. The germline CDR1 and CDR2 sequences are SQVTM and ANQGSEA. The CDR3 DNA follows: TGCAGCGTTGTCACCGACAGCTACGAGCAGTACTTC. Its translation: CSVVTDSYEQYF.

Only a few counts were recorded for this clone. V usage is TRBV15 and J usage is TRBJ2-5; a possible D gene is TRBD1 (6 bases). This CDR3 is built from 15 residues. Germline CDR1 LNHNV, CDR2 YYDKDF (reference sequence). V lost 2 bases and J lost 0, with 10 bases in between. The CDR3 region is CATSRTGQNQETQYF. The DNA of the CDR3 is TGTGCCACCAGCAGAACTGGACAGAACCAAGAGACCCAGTACTTC. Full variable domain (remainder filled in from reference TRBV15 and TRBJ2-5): DAMVIQNPRYQVTQFGKPVTLSCSQTLNHNVMYWYQQKSSQAPKLLFHYYDKDFNNEADTPDNFQSRRPNTSFCFLDIRSPGLGDTAMYLCATSRTGQNQETQYFGPGTRLLVL.

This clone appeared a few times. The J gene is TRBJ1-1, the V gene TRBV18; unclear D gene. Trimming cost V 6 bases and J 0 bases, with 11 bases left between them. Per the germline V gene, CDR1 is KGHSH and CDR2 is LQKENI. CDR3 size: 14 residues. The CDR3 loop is CASSGVGLNTEAFF. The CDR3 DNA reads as TGTGCCAGCTCCGGAGTTGGTTTGAACACTGAAGCTTTCTTT.

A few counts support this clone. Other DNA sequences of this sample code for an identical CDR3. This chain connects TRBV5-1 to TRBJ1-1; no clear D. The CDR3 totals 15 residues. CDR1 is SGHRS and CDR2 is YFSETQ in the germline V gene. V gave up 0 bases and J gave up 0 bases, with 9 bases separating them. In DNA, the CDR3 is TGCGCCAGCAGCTTGGATGGAACAGTGAACACTGAAGCTTTCTTT. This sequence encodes CASSLDGTVNTEAFF.

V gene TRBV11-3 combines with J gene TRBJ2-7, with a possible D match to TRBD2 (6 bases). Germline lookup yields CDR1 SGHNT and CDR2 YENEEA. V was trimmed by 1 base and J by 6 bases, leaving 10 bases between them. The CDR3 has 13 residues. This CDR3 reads CASSLVLRGEQYF. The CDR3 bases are TGTGCCAGCAGCTTAGTATTGCGGGGCGAGCAGTACTTC.

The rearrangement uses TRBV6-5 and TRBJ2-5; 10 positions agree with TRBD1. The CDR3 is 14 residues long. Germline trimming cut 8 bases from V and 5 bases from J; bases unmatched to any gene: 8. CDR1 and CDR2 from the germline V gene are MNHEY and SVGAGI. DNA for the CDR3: TGTGCCAGCTGGCGGGACAGGGGTTTTGAGACCCAGTACTTC. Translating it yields CASWRDRGFETQYF.

CDR3 region: CASSLSSSIYGYTF. In nucleotides, the CDR3 is TGTGCCAGCAGCTTGTCCAGTAGTATCTATGGCTACACCTTC. V gene TRBV5-6 combines with J gene TRBJ1-2; D remains unclear. The germline V gene encodes CDR1 SGHDT and CDR2 YYEEEE. V lost 1 base and J 4 bases, leaving 11 bases between the germline ends. The CDR3 length is 14 residues.

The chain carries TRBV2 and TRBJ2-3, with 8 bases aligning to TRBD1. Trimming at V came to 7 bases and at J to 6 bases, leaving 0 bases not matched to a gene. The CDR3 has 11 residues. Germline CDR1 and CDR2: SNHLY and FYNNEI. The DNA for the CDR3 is TGTGCCAGCACAGGGGGCGATACGCAGTATTTT. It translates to CASTGGDTQYF.

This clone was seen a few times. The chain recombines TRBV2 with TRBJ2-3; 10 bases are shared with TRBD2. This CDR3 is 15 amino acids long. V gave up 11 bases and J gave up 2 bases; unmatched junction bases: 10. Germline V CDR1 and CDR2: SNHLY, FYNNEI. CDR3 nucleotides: TGTGCCGCAAGAATCCTAGCGGGGGTCACAGATACGCAGTATTTT. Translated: CAARILAGVTDTQYF.

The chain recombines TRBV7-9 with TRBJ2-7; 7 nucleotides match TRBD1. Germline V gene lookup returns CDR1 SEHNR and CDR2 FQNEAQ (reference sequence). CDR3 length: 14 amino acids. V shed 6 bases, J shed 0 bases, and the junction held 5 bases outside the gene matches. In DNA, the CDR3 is TGTGCCAGCAGTTCGGACAGGTACTCCTACGAGCAGTACTTC. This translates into CASSSDRYSYEQYF.

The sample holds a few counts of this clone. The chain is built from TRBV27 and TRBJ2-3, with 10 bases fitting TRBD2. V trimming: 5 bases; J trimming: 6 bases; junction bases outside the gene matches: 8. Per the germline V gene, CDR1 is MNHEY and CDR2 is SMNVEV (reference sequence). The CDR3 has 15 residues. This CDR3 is CASSPTLAGVDTQYF. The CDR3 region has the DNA TGTGCCAGCAGTCCCACCCTAGCGGGGGTGGATACGCAGTATTTT.

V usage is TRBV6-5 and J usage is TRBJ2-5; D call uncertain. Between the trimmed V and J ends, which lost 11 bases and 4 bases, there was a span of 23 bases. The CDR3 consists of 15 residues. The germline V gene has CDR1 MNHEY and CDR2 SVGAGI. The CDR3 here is CAPAVTASDRETQYF. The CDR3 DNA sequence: TGTGCCCCAGCAGTTACCGCCTCGGATCGAGAGACCCAGTACTTC.

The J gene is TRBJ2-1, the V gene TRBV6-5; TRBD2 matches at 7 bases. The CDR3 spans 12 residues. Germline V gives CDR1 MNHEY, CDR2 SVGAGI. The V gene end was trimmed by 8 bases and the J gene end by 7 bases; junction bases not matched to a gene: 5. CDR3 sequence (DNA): TGTGCCAGCGGGAGGGTATGGAATGAGCAGTTCTTC. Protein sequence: CASGRVWNEQFF.

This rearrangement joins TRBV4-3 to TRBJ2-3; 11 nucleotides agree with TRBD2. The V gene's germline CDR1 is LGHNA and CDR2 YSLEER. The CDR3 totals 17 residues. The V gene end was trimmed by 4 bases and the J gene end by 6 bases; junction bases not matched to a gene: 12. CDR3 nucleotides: TGCGCCAGCAGCCTAGGCGCCGATAGCGGGAGGGCTGATACGCAGTATTTT. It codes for CASSLGADSGRADTQYF.

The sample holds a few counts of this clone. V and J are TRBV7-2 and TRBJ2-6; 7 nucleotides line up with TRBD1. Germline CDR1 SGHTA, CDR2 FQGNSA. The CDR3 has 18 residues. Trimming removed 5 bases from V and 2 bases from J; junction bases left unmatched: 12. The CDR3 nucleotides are TGTGCCAGCAGCCCTCCAGAGGGGGCTTCGACTGGGGCCAACGTCCTGACTTTC. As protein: CASSPPEGASTGANVLTF. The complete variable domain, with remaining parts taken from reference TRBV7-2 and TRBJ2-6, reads GAGVSQSPSNKVTEKGKDVELRCDPISGHTALYWYRQSLGQGLEFLIYFQGNSAPDKSGLPSDRFSAERTGGSVSTLTIQRTQQEDSAVYLCASSPPEGASTGANVLTFGAGSRLTVL.

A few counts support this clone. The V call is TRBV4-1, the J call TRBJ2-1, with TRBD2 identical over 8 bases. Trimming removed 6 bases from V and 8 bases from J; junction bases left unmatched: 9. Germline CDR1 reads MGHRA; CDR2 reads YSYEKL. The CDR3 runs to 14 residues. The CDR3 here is CASSSGTPSDEQFF. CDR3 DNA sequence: TGCGCCAGCAGTAGCGGGACGCCTTCGGATGAGCAGTTCTTC.

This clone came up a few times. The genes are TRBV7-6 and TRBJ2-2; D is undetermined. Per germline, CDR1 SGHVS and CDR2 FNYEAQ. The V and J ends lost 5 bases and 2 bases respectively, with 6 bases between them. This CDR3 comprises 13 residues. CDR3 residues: CASSPRNTGELFF. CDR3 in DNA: TGTGCCAGCAGCCCCCGCAACACCGGGGAGCTGTTTTTT.

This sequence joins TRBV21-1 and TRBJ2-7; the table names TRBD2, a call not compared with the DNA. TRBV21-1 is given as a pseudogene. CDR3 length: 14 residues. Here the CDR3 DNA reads TGTGCCAGCAGCCCACGACTAGCGGTGTACGAGCAGTACGTC. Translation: CASSPRLAVYEQYV.

CDR3 region: CASSLGVQETQYF. CDR3 in DNA: TGTGCCAGCAGCTTAGGGGTACAAGAGACCCAGTACTTC. The chain has TRBV7-9 and TRBJ2-5; D gene uncertain. Looked up from germline, CDR1 is SEHNR and CDR2 is FQNEAQ (reference sequence). The CDR3 has 13 amino acids. The V end lost 1 base, the J end lost 2 bases, and 5 bases lay between the germline ends.

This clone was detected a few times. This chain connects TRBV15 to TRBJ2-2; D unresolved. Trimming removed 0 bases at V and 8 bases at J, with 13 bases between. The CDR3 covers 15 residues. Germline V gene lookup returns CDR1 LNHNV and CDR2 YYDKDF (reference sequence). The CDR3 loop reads CATSRDRPGVGELFF. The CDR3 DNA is TGTGCCACCAGCAGAGATCGCCCTGGAGTGGGGGAGCTGTTTTTT.

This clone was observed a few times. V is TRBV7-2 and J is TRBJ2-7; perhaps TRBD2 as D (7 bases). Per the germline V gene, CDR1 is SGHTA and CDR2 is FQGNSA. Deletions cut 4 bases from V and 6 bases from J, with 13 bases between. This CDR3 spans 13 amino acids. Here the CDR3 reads CASSWAGAGEQYV. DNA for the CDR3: TGTGCCAGCAGCTGGGCGGGGGCCGGCGAGCAGTACGTC.